These 15 T cell receptor beta chains originate from one sample sequenced in a study of blood T cell repertoires in COVID-19. TCRdb keeps only in-frame clones here, not all; method: immunoSEQ multiplex PCR. The data show 240,000 or so clones, less than 90% seen once. Sequencing input: peripheral blood. Receptor source: a man between 60 and 75 years old with acute or convalescent COVID-19.

The gene calls are TRBV7-2 and TRBJ2-1; D possibly corresponds to TRBD2 (5 bases). From germline, CDR1 is SGHTA and CDR2 FQGNSA. The CDR3 is 15 amino acids. V dropped 5 bases and J dropped 1 base, with 12 bases sitting between them. For the CDR3, the DNA is TGTGCCAGCAGCCCGGGGAGCGGATCCTACAATGAGCAGTTCTTC. This gives the protein CASSPGSGSYNEQFF.

This rearrangement joins TRBV5-1 to TRBJ2-1; 14 bases match TRBD2. The CDR3 totals 15 residues. Unmatched junction bases numbered 5, after V lost 4 bases and J lost 8 bases. The germline V gene has CDR1 SGHRS and CDR2 YFSETQ. CDR3: CASSRGTSGSYEQFF. In DNA, the CDR3 is TGCGCCAGCAGCCGTGGGACTAGCGGGAGTTATGAGCAGTTCTTC.

The CDR3 sequence: CASSSGISNEKLFF. The CDR3 DNA reads as TGTGCCAGCAGCTCGGGGATATCTAATGAAAAACTGTTTTTT. V gene TRBV7-2 combines with J gene TRBJ1-4; no reliable D call. This CDR3 contains 14 residues. CDR1 SGHTA and CDR2 FQGNSA come from the germline V gene. V was cut by 4 bases and J by 3 bases, with 9 bases left in between.

The V call is TRBV29-1, the J call TRBJ2-7; 10 bases match TRBD1. Germline V lookup: CDR1 SQVTM, CDR2 ANQGSEA. J gave up 2 bases and V 6 bases, and 16 bases lay outside the gene matches. CDR3 length: 17 amino acids. In DNA, the CDR3 is TGCAGCGTCAGAACGGGACAGGGGCGCGATGTGCCCTACGAGCAGTACTTC. The encoded protein is CSVRTGQGRDVPYEQYF.

This chain connects TRBV28 to TRBJ2-7; 8 bases align to TRBD2. V shed 7 bases, J shed 6 bases, and the junction held 14 bases outside the gene matches. Germline CDR1 reads MDHEN; CDR2 reads SYDVKM. CDR3 length: 15 residues. This CDR3 reads CASTSPGLAMGEQYF. The DNA of the CDR3 is TGTGCCAGCACCTCACCCGGACTAGCAATGGGCGAGCAGTACTTC. The variable domain in full, with the rest retrieved from reference TRBV28 and TRBJ2-7, is DVKVTQSSRYLVKRTGEKVFLECVQDMDHENMFWYRQDPGLGLRLIYFSYDVKMKEKGDIPEGYSVSREKKERFSLILESASTNQTSMYLCASTSPGLAMGEQYFGPGTRLTVT.

The chain links TRBV9 to TRBJ2-1; 8 bases map to TRBD1. V shed 2 bases and J 7 bases; nucleotides not matched to a gene: 8. The CDR3 runs 15 residues. In germline, CDR1 is SGDLS, CDR2 YYNGEE. CDR3 DNA: TGTGCCAGCAGCGTTTCCGGGACAGGTTCAAATGAGCAGTTCTTC. This sequence encodes CASSVSGTGSNEQFF.

This sequence joins TRBV18 and TRBJ1-4, with D possibly matching TRBD1 (5 bases). V gave up 3 bases and J gave up 5 bases, with 13 bases separating them. Germline values: CDR1 KGHSH, CDR2 LQKENI. The CDR3 contains 15 residues. CDR3 nucleotides: TGTGCCAGCTCACCCGGGGGAGGGTGGAATGAAAAACTGTTTTTT. Amino acid sequence: CASSPGGGWNEKLFF.

V and J are TRBV28 and TRBJ1-5; D call uncertain. The CDR3 is made up of 14 amino acids. Trimming shortened V by 5 bases and J by 7 bases, and 15 bases separated the two germline ends. The germline gives CDR1 MDHEN, CDR2 SYDVKM. The CDR3 sequence: CASSDETRRQPQHF. In nucleotides, the CDR3 is TGTGCCAGCAGTGACGAGACCAGGCGCCAGCCCCAGCATTTT.

A few counts support this clone. The rearrangement joins TRBV6-6 to TRBJ2-2, with 7 bases identical to TRBD1. CDR3 length: 16 residues. V lost 2 bases, J lost 3 bases, and 6 bases stayed unmatched. Germline V lookup: CDR1 MNHNY, CDR2 SVGAGI (reference sequence). CDR3 bases: TGTGCCAGCAGTTACGGGGCACAGGGGTACACCGGGGAGCTGTTTTTT. Residues: CASSYGAQGYTGELFF.

The gene calls are TRBV5-1 and TRBJ1-2, with D maybe TRBD1 (6 bases). CDR3 length: 15 residues. Germline CDR1 is SGHRS and CDR2 is YFSETQ. V was shortened by 4 bases and J by 3 bases, with 16 bases between the two germline ends. The CDR3 protein is CASSQSRGSDYGYTF. The CDR3 nucleotides read TGCGCCAGCAGCCAAAGCAGGGGTTCGGACTATGGCTACACCTTC.

The gene calls are TRBV19 and TRBJ2-3; 9 nucleotides align to TRBD2. Germline V gene sequence: CDR1 LNHDA, CDR2 SQIVND (reference sequence). The CDR3 length is 13 residues. Trimming at V came to 6 bases and at J to 6 bases, leaving 4 bases not matched to a gene. CDR3 nucleotides: TGTGCCAGTAGCTTAGCGGGAGCGGATACGCAGTATTTT. Translation gives CASSLAGADTQYF.

The genes are TRBV6-5 and TRBJ1-3; tentative D call: TRBD1 (5 bases). Trimming pared 7 bases from V and 1 base from J, leaving 11 bases between. CDR3 length equals 14 residues. Germline values: CDR1 MNHEY, CDR2 SVGAGI. The DNA of the CDR3 is TGTGCCAGCAAAAGGGGAGGATCTGGAAACACCATATATTTT. It yields the protein CASKRGGSGNTIYF.

The chain employs TRBV6-5 and TRBJ2-1; TRBD2 agrees at 11 bases. Unmatched junction bases numbered 4, after V lost 5 bases and J lost 4 bases. The CDR3 extends over 15 amino acids. CDR1 and CDR2 from the germline V gene are MNHEY and SVGAGI. For the CDR3, the DNA is TGTGCCAGCAGTACTAGCGGGAGCCAGTACAATGAGCAGTTCTTC. Translating it yields CASSTSGSQYNEQFF.

The chain has TRBV7-3 and TRBJ2-5, with TRBD2 matching over 11 bases. This CDR3 spans 14 amino acids. Germline V lookup: CDR1 SGHTA, CDR2 FQGTGA. With V trimmed by 4 bases and J by 4 bases, 2 bases remained unmatched. The DNA for the CDR3 is TGTGCCAGCAGCTCCGGACTAGCGGGAGAGACCCAGTACTTC. This codes for CASSSGLAGETQYF.

V and J are TRBV14 and TRBJ2-5; 12 bases align to TRBD2. V was pared by 1 base and J by 1 base, with 4 bases of the junction left unmatched. The CDR3 is made up of 17 amino acids. Germline CDR1 and CDR2: SGHDN and FVKESK. The CDR3 region is CASSQGRTSGVQETQYF. The CDR3 nucleotides are TGTGCCAGCAGCCAAGGGAGGACTAGCGGGGTCCAAGAGACCCAGTACTTC.